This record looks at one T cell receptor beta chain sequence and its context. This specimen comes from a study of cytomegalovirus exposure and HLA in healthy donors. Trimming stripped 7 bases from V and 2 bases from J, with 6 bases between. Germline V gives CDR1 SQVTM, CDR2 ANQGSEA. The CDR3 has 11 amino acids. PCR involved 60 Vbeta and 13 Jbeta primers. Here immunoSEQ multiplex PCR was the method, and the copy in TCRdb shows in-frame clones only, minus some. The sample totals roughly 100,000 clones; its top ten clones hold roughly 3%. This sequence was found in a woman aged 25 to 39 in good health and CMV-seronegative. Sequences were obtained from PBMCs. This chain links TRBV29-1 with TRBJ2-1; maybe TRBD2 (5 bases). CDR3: CSGAAYNEQFF. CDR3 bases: TGCAGCGGAGCGGCCTACAATGAGCAGTTCTTC.